These T cell receptor beta chains were read from a single sample in a study of cytomegalovirus exposure and HLA in healthy donors. Using immunoSEQ multiplex PCR, the repertoire was profiled, and TCRdb retains in-frame clones only, with some absent. Among around 190,000 clones, around 78% were seen once, and the ten largest hold 1.9%. The sequenced sample consisted of PBMCs. All receptors derive from a man aged 25-45 years in good health and CMV-seronegative. CDR3s include the opening cysteine and the closing phenylalanine or tryptophan. The D gene is left open where the match is weak. Where a row states a size, it is once, few, many or the class of an expanded clone; other rows omit it.

J,V,D,size,DNA,CDR3
TRBJ2-5,TRBV4-2,TRBD2,NA,TGTGCCAGCAGCCCGCGACAAGCGGGAGTCCAAGAGACCCAGTACTTC,CASSPRQAGVQETQYF
TRBJ2-5,TRBV5-1,TRBD2,NA,TGCGCCAGCAGCTTGGGGCTAGCGGGAGACACCCAGTACTTC,CASSLGLAGDTQYF
TRBJ1-2,TRBV9,NA,NA,TGTGCCAGCAGCCCTGGACAAAAAGCTAACTATGGCTACACCTTC,CASSPGQKANYGYTF
TRBJ1-2,TRBV9,NA,once,TGTGCCAGCAGCGTAGAGGGGGGGTTCACCTATGGCTACACCTTC,CASSVEGGFTYGYTF
TRBJ2-3,TRBV30,NA,NA,TGTGCCTGGAGTGCCGCGGGAGATACGCAGTATTTT,CAWSAAGDTQYF
TRBJ1-5,TRBV7-2,TRBD1,NA,TGTGCCAGCAGCTTGGCCCCGGGACAGGGGACCTTAAGCAATCAGCCCCAGCATTTT,CASSLAPGQGTLSNQPQHF
TRBJ2-3,TRBV5-1,TRBD2,NA,TGCGCCAGCAGGCGCACCGGCGGGAGGTCCCCAGGATCAGATACGCAGTATTTT,CASRRTGGRSPGSDTQYF
TRBJ2-2,TRBV7-6,TRBD1,NA,TGTGCCAGCAGCCGAACCGGGACAGTAAACACCGGGGAGCTGTTTTTT,CASSRTGTVNTGELFF
TRBJ2-4,TRBV14,NA,NA,TGTGCCAGCAGCCAGGATCGGACAGCGGGAAAGGGCCACATTCAGTACTTC,CASSQDRTAGKGHIQYF
TRBJ2-3,TRBV2,TRBD1,NA,TGTGCCACAGAAACTAGGACAGGGAGCACAGATACGCAGTATTTT,CATETRTGSTDTQYF
TRBJ2-2,TRBV5-5,TRBD2,NA,TGTGCCAGCAGCCTCGCGGGGGGGCAGGCGACCGGGGAGCTGTTTTTT,CASSLAGGQATGELFF
TRBJ2-2,TRBV19,TRBD2,once,TGTGCCAGTCGAAGCGGGAGAGCCCACACCGGGGAGCTGTTTTTT,CASRSGRAHTGELFF
TRBJ2-1,TRBV11-2,TRBD2,NA,TGTGCCAGCAGGCTACTAGCGGGATACTACAATGAGCAGTTCTTC,CASRLLAGYYNEQFF
TRBJ2-1,TRBV4-1,TRBD1,NA,TGCGCCAGCAGCCAAGGGACAGGTTACAATGAGCAGTTCTTC,CASSQGTGYNEQFF
TRBJ2-1,TRBV9,TRBD2,NA,TGTGCCAGCAGCGCTTGGAGGACTAGCGGGACCAACAATGAGCAGTTCTTC,CASSAWRTSGTNNEQFF
TRBJ2-2,TRBV7-9,NA,NA,TGTGCCAGCAGTCCCCCAGGGGGGATTAACACCGGGGAGCTGTTTTTT,CASSPPGGINTGELFF
TRBJ2-3,TRBV28,NA,NA,TGTGCCAGCAGTCTACTTGACGCCCAGGGGGGTTTGGATACGCAGTATTTT,CASSLLDAQGGLDTQYF
TRBJ1-4,TRBV6-5,NA,few,TGTGCCAGCAGTTACCGGGGGGGGGATGAAAAACTGTTTTTT,CASSYRGGDEKLFF
TRBJ2-7,TRBV9,NA,NA,TGTGCCAGCAGCGTAGGAGGGAGGAACTACGAGCAGTACTTC,CASSVGGRNYEQYF
TRBJ1-3,TRBV30,TRBD1,NA,TGTGCCTGGAGTACAGGGGCTGGAAACACCATATATTTT,CAWSTGAGNTIYF